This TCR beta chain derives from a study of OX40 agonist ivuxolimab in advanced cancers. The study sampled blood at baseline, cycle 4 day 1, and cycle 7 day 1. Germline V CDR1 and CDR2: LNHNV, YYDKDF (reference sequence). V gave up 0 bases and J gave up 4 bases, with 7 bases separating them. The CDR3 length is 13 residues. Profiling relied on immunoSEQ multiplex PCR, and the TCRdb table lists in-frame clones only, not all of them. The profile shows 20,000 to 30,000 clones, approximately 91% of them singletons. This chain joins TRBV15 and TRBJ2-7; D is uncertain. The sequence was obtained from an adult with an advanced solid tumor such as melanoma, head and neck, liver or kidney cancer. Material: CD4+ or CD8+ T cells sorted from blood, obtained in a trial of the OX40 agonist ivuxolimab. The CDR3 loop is CATSRDRPYEQYF. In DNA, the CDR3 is TGTGCCACCAGCAGAGATCGTCCTTACGAGCAGTACTTC. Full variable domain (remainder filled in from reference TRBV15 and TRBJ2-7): DAMVIQNPRYQVTQFGKPVTLSCSQTLNHNVMYWYQQKSSQAPKLLFHYYDKDFNNEADTPDNFQSRRPNTSFCFLDIRSPGLGDTAMYLCATSRDRPYEQYFGPGTRLTVT.